This TCR beta chain is drawn from a study of OX40 agonist ivuxolimab in advanced cancers. The germline V gene has CDR1 MNHEY and CDR2 SVGAGI. The ends were cut back, 3 bases at V and 1 base at J, with 15 bases in the middle. This CDR3 comprises 16 residues. Turning to this clone: Its matching antigen is unknown.

Points from the study as a whole: Those patients achieving a partial response at 0.1-3.0 mg/kg showed among the lowest clonal expansion. On average, CD8+ T cells showed a greater number of expanded clones than CD4+. In a subset of nonresponders, normalized T-cell clonal expansion was also low. Clonal expansion from baseline to week 6 occurred in both CD4+ and CD8+ T cells.

Some clones are missing from TCRdb's copy, which holds only in-frame ones; the method was immunoSEQ multiplex PCR. The repertoire holds around 100,000 clones, with 85% to 95% as singletons. Sample: CD4+ or CD8+ T cells sorted from blood, taken in a trial of the OX40 agonist ivuxolimab. The receptor was isolated from an adult with an advanced solid tumor such as melanoma, head and neck, liver or kidney cancer. This chain connects TRBV6-5 to TRBJ1-1; D call uncertain. The CDR3 sequence: CASSYSRRVGNTEAFF. The CDR3 coding sequence is TGTGCCAGCAGTTATTCAAGGCGAGTGGGGAACACTGAAGCTTTCTTT.